These 19 T cell receptor beta chains were all obtained from the same sample, sequenced in a study of shared clonotypes between healthy human individuals (dated by TCRdb to about 2020). CD8 naive samples were obtained by positive selection for CCR7 among CD45RO-negative cells, yielding a CD45RA+CCR7+ population from which TemRA cells were excluded. Library creation used the immunoSEQ multiplex PCR assay. This is the immuneACCESS table as TCRdb keeps it, with only in-frame sequences that have V and J called. A part of the clones is gone; compared with another copy, unresolved V genes explain less than half, and the rest is unexplained. This sample comprises about 2.2 million clones, roughly 91% of them detected only once. The ten largest clones add up to under 2% of the sample. Input material: naive CD8+ T cells from PBMCs. The cell subset or site label for this specimen denotes: CD45RA+CCR7+. These receptors were obtained from a man aged 18 to 35 in good health. Some clones in this sample may be carry-over from other donors' samples.

The chain recombines TRBV11-1 with TRBJ2-7, with D possibly being TRBD1 (6 bases). This CDR3 is built from 15 residues. Germline values: CDR1 SGHAT, CDR2 FQDESV (reference sequence). Trimming removed 5 bases at V and 1 base at J, with 15 bases between. In DNA, the CDR3 is TGTGCCAGCAGCCCGAATCGGGACACTTCCTACGAGCAGTACTTC. It codes for CASSPNRDTSYEQYF.

V is TRBV27 and J is TRBJ1-4; no clear D. This CDR3 contains 14 residues. Per germline, CDR1 MNHEY and CDR2 SMNVEV (reference sequence). The ends were cut back, 2 bases at V and 7 bases at J, with 11 bases in the middle. The DNA of the CDR3 is TGTGCCAGCAGTTTAACTTGGGGAGGTGAAAAACTGTTTTTT. Its translation: CASSLTWGGEKLFF. The full variable domain, its missing parts supplied by reference TRBV27 and TRBJ1-4, is EAQVTQNPRYLITVTGKKLTVTCSQNMNHEYMSWYRQDPGLGLRQIYYSMNVEVTDKGDVPEGYKVSRKEKRNFPLILESPSPNQTSLYFCASSLTWGGEKLFFGSGTQLSVL.

CDR3 in DNA: TGTGCCAGCAGCTTGCCGGGTTATATCTGGGCTTTCTTT. Translated: CASSLPGYIWAFF. The chain has TRBV5-6 and TRBJ1-1; D is uncertain. The germline V gene has CDR1 SGHDT and CDR2 YYEEEE. V was pared by 1 base and J by 11 bases, with 15 bases between. The CDR3 spans 13 residues. Combining the CDR3 with reference TRBV5-6 and TRBJ1-1 gives the whole variable domain DAGVTQSPTHLIKTRGQQVTLRCSPKSGHDTVSWYQQALGQGPQFIFQYYEEEERQRGNFPDRFSGHQFPNYSSELNVNALLLGDSALYLCASSLPGYIWAFFGQGTRLTVV.

The CDR3 is CATSRDPGSSGEQYF. CDR3 sequence (DNA): TGTGCCACCAGCAGAGATCCGGGATCATCGGGGGAGCAGTACTTC. The chain recombines TRBV15 with TRBJ2-7; a weak D match, TRBD2 (5 bases). This CDR3 region has 15 residues. Trimming took 0 bases from V and 7 from J, leaving 16 bases between them. The germline V gene has CDR1 LNHNV and CDR2 YYDKDF (reference sequence).

The chain couples TRBV30 to TRBJ2-1; 7 nucleotides align to TRBD2. The CDR3 covers 15 residues. Germline CDR1 is GTSNPN and CDR2 is SVGIG (reference sequence). V gave up 1 base and J gave up 7 bases; unmatched junction bases: 10. The chain's CDR3 is CAWSGAGPRENEQFF. DNA of the CDR3: TGTGCCTGGAGTGGAGCGGGGCCCAGAGAGAATGAGCAGTTCTTC. Combining the CDR3 with reference TRBV30 and TRBJ2-1 gives the whole variable domain SQTIHQWPATLVQPVGSPLSLECTVEGTSNPNLYWYRQAAGRGLQLLFYSVGIGQISSEVPQNLSASRPQDRQFILSSKKLLLSDSGFYLCAWSGAGPRENEQFFGPGTRLTVL.

The J gene is TRBJ2-7, the V gene TRBV15; tentatively, D is TRBD2 (5 bases). Germline V gene data show CDR1 as LNHNV and CDR2 as YYDKDF (reference sequence). The CDR3 runs to 15 residues. V lost 0 bases and J lost 2, with 11 bases in between. The chain's CDR3 is CATSRERTVTYEQYF. In DNA, the CDR3 is TGTGCCACCAGCAGAGAGCGGACTGTTACCTACGAGCAGTACTTC. The full variable domain, completed using reference TRBV15 and TRBJ2-7, is DAMVIQNPRYQVTQFGKPVTLSCSQTLNHNVMYWYQQKSSQAPKLLFHYYDKDFNNEADTPDNFQSRRPNTSFCFLDIRSPGLGDTAMYLCATSRERTVTYEQYFGPGTRLTVT.

The J gene is TRBJ1-4, the V gene TRBV7-6; D unresolved. In germline, CDR1 is SGHVS, CDR2 FNYEAQ. V was trimmed by 5 bases and J by 10 bases, leaving 14 bases between them. This CDR3 is built from 13 residues. The CDR3 DNA reads as TGTGCCAGCAGCCCCGACCCAGCGGGAAAACTGTTTTTT. This codes for CASSPDPAGKLFF.

This chain uses TRBV28 with TRBJ2-7, with D uncertain. The germline V and J ends were trimmed by 5 bases and 6 bases, with 23 bases remaining between them. Germline lookup yields CDR1 MDHEN and CDR2 SYDVKM. The CDR3 contains 16 residues. The CDR3 region is CASSPRTNGPQPEQYF. The CDR3 DNA follows: TGTGCCAGCAGTCCCCGCACAAACGGGCCGCAACCCGAGCAGTACTTC.

V is TRBV6-5 and J is TRBJ2-7, with TRBD1 matching over 8 bases. CDR1 and CDR2 from the germline V gene are MNHEY and SVGAGI. J gave up 7 bases and V 5 bases, and 7 bases lay outside the gene matches. The CDR3 extends over 13 amino acids. The CDR3 sequence: CASSTGTGMEQYF. CDR3 nucleotides: TGTGCCAGCAGTACCGGGACAGGTATGGAGCAGTACTTC.

The chain uses TRBV6-5 and TRBJ1-5; 7 bases map to TRBD1. The CDR3 contains 15 residues. Trimming at V came to 0 bases and at J to 5 bases, leaving 4 bases not matched to a gene. Germline values: CDR1 MNHEY, CDR2 SVGAGI. Here the CDR3 reads CASSYSAGGHQPQHF. The CDR3 nucleotides are TGTGCCAGCAGTTACTCGGCAGGGGGTCATCAGCCCCAGCATTTT.

J is TRBJ1-1 and V is TRBV28, with 9 bases identical to TRBD1. The CDR3 runs to 16 residues. V was pared by 2 bases and J by 5 bases, with 9 bases of the junction left unmatched. Germline CDR1 reads MDHEN; CDR2 reads SYDVKM. CDR3 loop: CASSLRQGEVGTEAFF. As DNA, the CDR3 is TGTGCCAGCAGTTTACGACAGGGGGAGGTGGGGACTGAAGCTTTCTTT.

This chain joins TRBV9 and TRBJ2-3; TRBD1 matches 7 bases. V dropped 4 bases and J dropped 2; count of bases not matched to a gene: 13. The CDR3 totals 17 residues. The germline gives CDR1 SGDLS, CDR2 YYNGEE. The CDR3 protein is CASSSRGGGLSTDTQYF. In DNA form, the CDR3 reads TGTGCCAGCAGCAGCAGAGGGGGCGGGCTTTCCACAGATACGCAGTATTTT. Variable domain in full (rest from reference TRBV9 and TRBJ2-3): DSGVTQTPKHLITATGQRVTLRCSPRSGDLSVYWYQQSLDQGLQFLIQYYNGEERAKGNILERFSAQQFPDLHSELNLSSLELGDSALYFCASSSRGGGLSTDTQYFGPGTRLTVL.

The gene calls are TRBV28 and TRBJ2-5; no clear D gene. The CDR3 totals 14 residues. V dropped 3 bases and J dropped 5 bases, with 13 bases sitting between them. Germline values: CDR1 MDHEN, CDR2 SYDVKM. The CDR3 bases are TGTGCCAGCAGTTTGGAGTTGGAGTGGGAGACCCAGTACTTC. This encodes CASSLELEWETQYF. Combining the CDR3 with reference TRBV28 and TRBJ2-5 gives the whole variable domain DVKVTQSSRYLVKRTGEKVFLECVQDMDHENMFWYRQDPGLGLRLIYFSYDVKMKEKGDIPEGYSVSREKKERFSLILESASTNQTSMYLCASSLELEWETQYFGPGTRLLVL.

This chain links TRBV4-3 with TRBJ2-3; D possibly corresponds to TRBD2 (6 bases). The germline V and J ends were trimmed by 1 base and 8 bases, with 19 bases remaining between them. CDR3 length: 16 residues. Per the germline V gene, CDR1 is LGHNA and CDR2 is YSLEER. CDR3 sequence reads: CASSQVYGGMYGTQYF. As DNA, the CDR3 is TGCGCCAGCAGCCAAGTATATGGGGGGATGTACGGTACGCAGTATTTT.

This clone was found once. The chain carries TRBV5-5 and TRBJ1-4; D is unresolved. Germline V lookup: CDR1 SGHKS, CDR2 YYEKEE (reference sequence). V dropped 2 bases and J dropped 7 bases, with 6 bases sitting between them. This CDR3 has 12 residues. CDR3 region: CASSFSPEKLFF. The CDR3 bases are TGTGCCAGCAGCTTTTCCCCTGAAAAACTGTTTTTT.

On this clone itself: At the DNA level, this CDR3 is encoded by other sequences in the same sample as well. The rearrangement links TRBV7-9 to TRBJ1-2, with 8 bases that match TRBD1. Looked up from germline, CDR1 is SEHNR and CDR2 is FQNEAQ (reference sequence). Trimming cost V 5 bases and J 4 bases; bases outside gene matches: 6. The CDR3 covers 14 residues. The CDR3 reads CASSLLGQAYGYTF. The CDR3 nucleotides read TGTGCCAGCAGCCTCCTGGGACAGGCCTATGGCTACACCTTC.

The V call is TRBV29-1, the J call TRBJ2-1, with 7 bases that match TRBD1. Germline values: CDR1 SQVTM, CDR2 ANQGSEA. The CDR3 totals 15 residues. V gave up 5 bases and J gave up 5 bases; unmatched junction bases: 12. The CDR3 spells CSVHLTGAYNNEQFF. The CDR3 DNA reads as TGCAGCGTTCATTTAACAGGGGCCTATAACAATGAGCAGTTCTTC.

The chain uses TRBV29-1 and TRBJ2-2, with D unresolved. Germline CDR1 SQVTM, CDR2 ANQGSEA. The CDR3 consists of 16 residues. Trimming removed 6 bases at V and 0 bases at J, with 17 bases between. The CDR3 bases are TGCAGCGTGGCGTGGGCTCACTTTACGAACACCGGGGAGCTGTTTTTT. This encodes CSVAWAHFTNTGELFF.

With regard to this clone: The junction departs from germline at one end; a sequencing error may be responsible. The chain uses TRBV18 and TRBJ2-7; D call uncertain. This CDR3 region has 12 residues. The germline CDR1 and CDR2 sequences are KGHSH and LQKENI. CDR3 amino acids: CASSATSYPDDF. For the CDR3, the DNA is TGTGCCAGCTCAGCAACTTCTTACCCGGACGACTTC.